This T cell receptor (beta chain) comes out of a study of T cell responses to AZD1222 COVID-19 vaccine. Points from the study as a whole: Of spike-specific TCRs, nearly half reportedly target regions left unmutated in variants. Only five to seven AZD1222 recipients tested seropositive at baseline. The donor group comprised mostly white British people and more females; the analysis possibly underestimated clonal diversity.

Clones were read by immunoSEQ multiplex PCR, and TCRdb kept only the in-frame ones, dropping some. The sample contains tens of thousands of clones, 87% of which appear only once. On this clone: Its antigen is still unknown.

Investigators merged groups given second doses at roughly 4 or roughly 12 weeks. This CDR3 spans 13 amino acids. CDR1 SGHTA and CDR2 FQGTGA come from the germline V gene. V shed 3 bases and J shed 7 bases, with 10 bases lying between them. This specimen consisted of peripheral blood, obtained 28 days after the second AZD1222 dose. The chain joins TRBV7-3 to TRBJ2-1; maybe TRBD1 (5 bases). The receptor was derived from an adult who received the AZD1222 COVID-19 vaccine. The DNA for the CDR3 is TGTGCCAGCAGCTTGGGCCACAGGAATGAGCAGTTCTTC. It is translated as CASSLGHRNEQFF. The entire variable domain, with the rest obtained from reference TRBV7-3 and TRBJ2-1, is as follows: GAGVSQTPSNKVTEKGKYVELRCDPISGHTALYWYRQSLGQGPEFLIYFQGTGAADDSGLPNDRFFAVRPEGSVSTLKIQRTERGDSAVYLCASSLGHRNEQFFGPGTRLTVL.